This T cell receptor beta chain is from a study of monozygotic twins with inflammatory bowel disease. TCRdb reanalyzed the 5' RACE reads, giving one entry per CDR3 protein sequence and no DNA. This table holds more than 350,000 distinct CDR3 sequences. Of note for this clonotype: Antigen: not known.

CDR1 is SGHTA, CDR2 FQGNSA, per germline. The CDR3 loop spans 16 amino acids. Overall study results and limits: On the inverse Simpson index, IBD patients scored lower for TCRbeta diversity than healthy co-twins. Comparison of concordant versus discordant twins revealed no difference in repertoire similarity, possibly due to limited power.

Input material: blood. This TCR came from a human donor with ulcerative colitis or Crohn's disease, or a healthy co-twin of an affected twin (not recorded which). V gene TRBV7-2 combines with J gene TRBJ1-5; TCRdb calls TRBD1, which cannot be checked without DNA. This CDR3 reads CAISSSYDRAGQPQHF. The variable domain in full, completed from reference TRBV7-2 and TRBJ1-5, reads GAGVSQSPSNKVTEKGKDVELRCDPISGHTALYWYRQSLGQGLEFLIYFQGNSAPDKSGLPSDRFSAERTGGSVSTLTIQRTQQEDSAVYLCAISSSYDRAGQPQHFGDGTRLSIL.